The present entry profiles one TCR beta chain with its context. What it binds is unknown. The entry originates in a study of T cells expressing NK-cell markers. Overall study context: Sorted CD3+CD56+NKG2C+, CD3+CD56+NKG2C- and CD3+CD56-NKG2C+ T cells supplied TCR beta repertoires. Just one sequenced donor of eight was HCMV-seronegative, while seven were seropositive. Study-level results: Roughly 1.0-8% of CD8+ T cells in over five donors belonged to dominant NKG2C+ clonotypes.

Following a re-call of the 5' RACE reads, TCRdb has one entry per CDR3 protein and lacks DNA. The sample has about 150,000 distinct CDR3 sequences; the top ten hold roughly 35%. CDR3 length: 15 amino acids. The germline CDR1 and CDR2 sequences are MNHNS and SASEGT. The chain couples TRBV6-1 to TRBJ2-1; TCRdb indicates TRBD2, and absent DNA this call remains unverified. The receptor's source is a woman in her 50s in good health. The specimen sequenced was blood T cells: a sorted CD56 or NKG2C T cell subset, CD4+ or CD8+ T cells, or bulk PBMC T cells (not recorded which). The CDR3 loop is CASSAGLADYNEQFF.